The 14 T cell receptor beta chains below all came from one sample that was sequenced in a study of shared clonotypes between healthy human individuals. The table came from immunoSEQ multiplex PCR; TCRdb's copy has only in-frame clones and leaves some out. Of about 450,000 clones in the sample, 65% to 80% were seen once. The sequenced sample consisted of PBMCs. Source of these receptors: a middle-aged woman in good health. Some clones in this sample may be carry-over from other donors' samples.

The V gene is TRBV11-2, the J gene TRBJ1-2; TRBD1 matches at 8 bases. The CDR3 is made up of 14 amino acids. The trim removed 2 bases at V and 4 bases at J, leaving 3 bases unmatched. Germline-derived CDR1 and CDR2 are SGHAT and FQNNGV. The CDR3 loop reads CASSLFTGGYGYTF. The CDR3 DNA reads TGTGCCAGCAGCTTATTCACAGGGGGCTATGGCTACACCTTC.

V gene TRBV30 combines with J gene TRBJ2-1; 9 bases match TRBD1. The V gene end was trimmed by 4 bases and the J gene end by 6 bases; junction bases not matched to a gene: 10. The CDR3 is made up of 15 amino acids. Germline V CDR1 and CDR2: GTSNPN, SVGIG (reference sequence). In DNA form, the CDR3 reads TGTGCCTGGACGGGTTTGGGGACAGGGATCAATGAGCAGTTCTTC. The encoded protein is CAWTGLGTGINEQFF.

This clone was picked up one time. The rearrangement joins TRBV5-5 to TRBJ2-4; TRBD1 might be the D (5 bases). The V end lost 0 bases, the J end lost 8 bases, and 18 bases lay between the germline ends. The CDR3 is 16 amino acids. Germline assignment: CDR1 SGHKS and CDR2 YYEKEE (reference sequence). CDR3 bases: TGTGCCAGCAGCTTGGAGTCGGCTGGTGGGGCATACATTCAGTACTTC. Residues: CASSLESAGGAYIQYF.

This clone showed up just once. CDR3 residues: CASSERGDSYNEQFF. CDR3 coding DNA: TGTGCCAGCAGTGAACGAGGGGATTCCTACAATGAGCAGTTCTTC. The chain combines TRBV2 with TRBJ2-1; D possibly matches TRBD1 or TRBD2 (5 bases each). This CDR3 is 15 amino acids long. Deletions cut 2 bases from V and 1 base from J, with 9 bases between. From germline, CDR1 is SNHLY and CDR2 FYNNEI. Complete variable domain (other parts from reference TRBV2 and TRBJ2-1): EPEVTQTPSHQVTQMGQEVILRCVPISNHLYFYWYRQILGQKVEFLVSFYNNEISEKSEIFDDQFSVERPDGSNFTLKIRSTKLEDSAMYFCASSERGDSYNEQFFGPGTRLTVL.

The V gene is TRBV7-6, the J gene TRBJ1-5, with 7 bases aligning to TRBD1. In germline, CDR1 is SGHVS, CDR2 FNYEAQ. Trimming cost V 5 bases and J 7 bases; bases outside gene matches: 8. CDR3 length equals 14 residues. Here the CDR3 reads CASSPRQGWQPQHF. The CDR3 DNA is TGTGCCAGCAGCCCAAGACAGGGTTGGCAGCCCCAGCATTTT.

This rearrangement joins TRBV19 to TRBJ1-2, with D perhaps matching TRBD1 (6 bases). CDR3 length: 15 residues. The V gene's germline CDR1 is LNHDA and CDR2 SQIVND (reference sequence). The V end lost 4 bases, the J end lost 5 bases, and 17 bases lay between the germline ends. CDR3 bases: TGTGCCAGTAGTACCCCGGGCGGGGGCCTATATGGCTACACCTTC. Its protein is CASSTPGGGLYGYTF.

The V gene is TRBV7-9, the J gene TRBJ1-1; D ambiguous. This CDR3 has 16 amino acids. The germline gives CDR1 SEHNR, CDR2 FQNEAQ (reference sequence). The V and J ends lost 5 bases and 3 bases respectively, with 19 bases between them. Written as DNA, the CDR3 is TGTGCCAGCAGCAACCTCCAAGGGCGCTGGGACACTGAAGCTTTCTTT. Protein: CASSNLQGRWDTEAFF.

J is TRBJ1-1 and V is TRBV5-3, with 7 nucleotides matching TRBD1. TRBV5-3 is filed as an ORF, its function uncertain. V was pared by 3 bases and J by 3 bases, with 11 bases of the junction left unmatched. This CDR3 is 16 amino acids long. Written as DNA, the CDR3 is TGTGCCAGAAGCTCGAGACAGGGAATTTTAGACACTGAAGCTTTCTTT. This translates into CARSSRQGILDTEAFF.

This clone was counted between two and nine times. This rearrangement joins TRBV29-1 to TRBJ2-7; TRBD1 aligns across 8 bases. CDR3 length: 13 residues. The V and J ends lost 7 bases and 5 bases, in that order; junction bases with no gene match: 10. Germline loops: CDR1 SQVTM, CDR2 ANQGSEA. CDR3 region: CSARPRGLDEQYF. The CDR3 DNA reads TGCAGCGCTCGCCCCAGGGGGCTTGACGAGCAGTACTTC.

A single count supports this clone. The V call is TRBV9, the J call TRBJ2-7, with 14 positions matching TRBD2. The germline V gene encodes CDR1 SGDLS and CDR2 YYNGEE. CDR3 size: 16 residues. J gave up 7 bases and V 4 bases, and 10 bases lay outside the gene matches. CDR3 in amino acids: CASSLGTSGRQGEQYF. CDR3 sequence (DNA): TGTGCCAGCAGCCTCGGGACTAGCGGGAGACAGGGTGAGCAGTACTTC.

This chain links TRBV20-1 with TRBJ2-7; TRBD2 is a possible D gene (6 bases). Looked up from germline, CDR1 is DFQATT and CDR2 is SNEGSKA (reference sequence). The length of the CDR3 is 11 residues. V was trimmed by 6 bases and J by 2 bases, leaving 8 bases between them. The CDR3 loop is CSAGEAYEQYF. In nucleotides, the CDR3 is TGCAGTGCCGGGGAGGCCTACGAGCAGTACTTC.

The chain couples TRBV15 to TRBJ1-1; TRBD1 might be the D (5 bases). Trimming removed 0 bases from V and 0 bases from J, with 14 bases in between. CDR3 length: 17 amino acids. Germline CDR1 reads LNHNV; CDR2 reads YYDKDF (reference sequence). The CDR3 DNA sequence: TGTGCCACCAGCAGAGATAGAGGTGGGACCCTGAACACTGAAGCTTTCTTT. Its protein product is CATSRDRGGTLNTEAFF. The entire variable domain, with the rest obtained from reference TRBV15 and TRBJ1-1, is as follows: DAMVIQNPRYQVTQFGKPVTLSCSQTLNHNVMYWYQQKSSQAPKLLFHYYDKDFNNEADTPDNFQSRRPNTSFCFLDIRSPGLGDTAMYLCATSRDRGGTLNTEAFFGQGTRLTVV.

CDR3 bases: TGTGCCAGCAGTACCCTAGCGGGAGGGAATAATGAGCAGTTCTTC. Translated, it gives CASSTLAGGNNEQFF. The rearrangement uses TRBV28 and TRBJ2-1, with TRBD2 matching over 12 bases. The CDR3 covers 15 residues. Per germline, CDR1 MDHEN and CDR2 SYDVKM. V trimming: 5 bases; J trimming: 7 bases; junction bases outside the gene matches: 6.

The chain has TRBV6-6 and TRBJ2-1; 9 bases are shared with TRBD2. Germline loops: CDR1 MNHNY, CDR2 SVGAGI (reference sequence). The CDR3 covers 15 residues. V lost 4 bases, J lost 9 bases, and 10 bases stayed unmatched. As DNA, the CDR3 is TGTGCCAGCAGTTCCCCAGGGGCGGGAGGGATTGAGCAGTTCTTC. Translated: CASSSPGAGGIEQFF.